The next 30 T cell receptor beta chains were all read from a single sample in a study of graft-versus-host responses after intestinal transplantation. Their antigens remain unidentified. TCRdb keeps only in-frame clones here, not all; method: immunoSEQ multiplex PCR. This table has about 100,000 clones, more than 75% appearing once. Sequenced material: unstimulated CD4+ T cells sorted from spleen or lymph node cells, taken before transplant. The receptors come from a human donor who was the organ donor for an intestinal transplant.

The genes are TRBV30 and TRBJ2-3; D perhaps matches TRBD2 (6 bases). V dropped 4 bases and J dropped 9 bases, with 11 bases sitting between them. The germline V gene encodes CDR1 GTSNPN and CDR2 SVGIG (reference sequence). The CDR3 is 11 amino acids. CDR3 DNA sequence: TGTGCCTGGATCCAGGGAGGAACGCAGTATTTT. Translating gives CAWIQGGTQYF.

To note about this clone: Other DNA variants within this sample encode the same CDR3. The J gene is TRBJ2-7, the V gene TRBV7-9; a possible D gene is TRBD2 (5 bases). This CDR3 spans 12 amino acids. In germline, CDR1 is SEHNR, CDR2 FQNEAQ (reference sequence). Trimming shortened V by 2 bases and J by 3 bases, and 5 bases separated the two germline ends. The CDR3 region has the DNA TGTGCCAGCAGCTTAACTAGCTACGAGCAGTACTTC. Amino acids: CASSLTSYEQYF.

The rearrangement links TRBV5-1 to TRBJ2-3; TRBD1 matches 12 bases. The CDR3 extends over 17 amino acids. Germline CDR1 is SGHRS and CDR2 is YFSETQ. The junction had 7 bases not matched to a gene; V was cut back by 3 bases and J by 2 bases. For the CDR3, the DNA is TGCGCCAGCAGCTGGGGGGGGACAGGGGGCCCCACAGATACGCAGTATTTT. As protein: CASSWGGTGGPTDTQYF.

V is TRBV5-1 and J is TRBJ2-3; weak D call: TRBD1 (5 bases). The CDR3 is 15 residues long. CDR1 and CDR2 (germline): SGHRS, YFSETQ. Trimming removed 0 bases at V and 4 bases at J, with 12 bases between. This CDR3 is CASSLEGAGSDTQYF. DNA of the CDR3: TGCGCCAGCAGCTTGGAAGGGGCCGGGTCAGATACGCAGTATTTT.

The chain couples TRBV18 to TRBJ1-1, with 7 bases fitting TRBD1. The germline V gene encodes CDR1 KGHSH and CDR2 LQKENI. This CDR3 comprises 17 residues. J was trimmed by 3 bases and V by 3 bases; bases with no gene match: 13. CDR3 in amino acids: CASSPWGTTGRDTEAFF. As DNA, the CDR3 is TGTGCCAGCTCACCTTGGGGTACGACAGGGAGGGACACTGAAGCTTTCTTT.

V is TRBV9 and J is TRBJ1-6, with TRBD1 identical over 7 bases. The CDR3 is 15 amino acids. CDR1 and CDR2 from the germline V gene are SGDLS and YYNGEE. The junction had 4 bases not matched to a gene; V was cut back by 2 bases and J by 5 bases. The CDR3 here is CASSVRDSDNSPLHF. The CDR3 bases are TGTGCCAGCAGCGTCCGGGACAGCGATAATTCACCCCTCCACTTT.

The V and J genes are TRBV30 and TRBJ1-1, with unresolved D. V shed 2 bases and J shed 4 bases, with 14 bases lying between them. The length of the CDR3 is 14 residues. Germline CDR1 reads GTSNPN; CDR2 reads SVGIG (reference sequence). The CDR3 sequence: CAWSRVREGTEAFF. CDR3 nucleotide sequence: TGTGCCTGGAGTAGGGTACGGGAAGGCACTGAAGCTTTCTTT.

This clone was observed a handful of times. The chain has TRBV7-6 and TRBJ2-6; tentatively, D is TRBD1 (5 bases). The V end lost 5 bases, the J end lost 0 bases, and 11 bases lay between the germline ends. Germline assignment: CDR1 SGHVS and CDR2 FNYEAQ. CDR3 length equals 16 residues. The CDR3 loop is CASSKQVGSGANVLTF. The CDR3 DNA follows: TGTGCCAGCAGCAAACAGGTCGGCTCTGGGGCCAACGTCCTGACTTTC.

The genes are TRBV9 and TRBJ2-3, with D possibly being TRBD2 (7 bases). Germline CDR1 reads SGDLS; CDR2 reads YYNGEE. Trimming stripped 4 bases from V and 6 bases from J, with 24 bases between. This CDR3 region has 17 residues. CDR3 sequence (DNA): TGTGCCAGCAGCCCCAGGGGCGGGGGACTCAATAGGGATACGCAGTATTTT. Residues: CASSPRGGGLNRDTQYF.

The chain employs TRBV7-8 and TRBJ2-3, with 11 positions matching TRBD1. V lost 5 bases and J lost 4; bases outside the gene matches: 8. This CDR3 spans 16 amino acids. Germline V gene sequence: CDR1 SGHVS, CDR2 FQNEAQ. CDR3: CASSRTGGEGADTQYF. Written as DNA, the CDR3 is TGTGCCAGCAGCCGGACAGGGGGCGAGGGCGCAGATACGCAGTATTTT. The full variable domain, completed using reference TRBV7-8 and TRBJ2-3, is GAGVSQSPRYKVAKRGQDVALRCDPISGHVSLFWYQQALGQGPEFLTYFQNEAQLDKSGLPSDRFFAERPEGSVSTLKIQRTQQEDSAVYLCASSRTGGEGADTQYFGPGTRLTVL.

The rearrangement links TRBV7-9 to TRBJ1-2; no clear D gene. V dropped 0 bases and J dropped 4 bases, with 15 bases sitting between them. The CDR3 covers 16 residues. Germline V CDR1 and CDR2: SEHNR, FQNEAQ (reference sequence). CDR3 DNA: TGTGCCAGCAGCTTAGCGATTGGGGTCGAGGGCTATGGCTACACCTTC. This gives the protein CASSLAIGVEGYGYTF.

V usage is TRBV2 and J usage is TRBJ1-2; the D is unclear. V was shortened by 0 bases and J by 4 bases, with 9 bases between the two germline ends. CDR1 is SNHLY, CDR2 FYNNEI, per germline. CDR3 length equals 14 residues. The DNA for the CDR3 is TGTGCCAGCAGTGAAGCCTGGGCCACCTATGGCTACACCTTC. It translates to CASSEAWATYGYTF. The variable domain in full, completed from reference TRBV2 and TRBJ1-2, reads EPEVTQTPSHQVTQMGQEVILRCVPISNHLYFYWYRQILGQKVEFLVSFYNNEISEKSEIFDDQFSVERPDGSNFTLKIRSTKLEDSAMYFCASSEAWATYGYTFGSGTRLTVV.

This clone was observed a single time. The chain uses TRBV28 and TRBJ1-6, with D unresolved. Trimming stripped 3 bases from V and 8 bases from J, with 11 bases between. This CDR3 is 14 amino acids long. Germline V gene data show CDR1 as MDHEN and CDR2 as SYDVKM. The CDR3 region has the DNA TGTGCCAGCAGTTTCGGGATACTATATTCACCCCTCCACTTT. Translating it yields CASSFGILYSPLHF.

The CDR3 spells CASSPTISRTGPDTQYF. CDR3 nucleotides: TGTGCCAGCAGCCCCACGATATCCCGGACGGGCCCCGATACGCAGTATTTT. The V and J genes are TRBV7-9 and TRBJ2-3, with D unresolved. The germline V gene encodes CDR1 SEHNR and CDR2 FQNEAQ (reference sequence). Trimming pared 5 bases from V and 6 bases from J, leaving 24 bases between. The CDR3 has 17 amino acids.

J is TRBJ2-7 and V is TRBV2, with D hard to call. CDR1 SNHLY and CDR2 FYNNEI come from the germline V gene. V shed 7 bases and J shed 1 base, with 14 bases lying between them. This CDR3 comprises 14 residues. CDR3 DNA sequence: TGTGCCAGCATCCGCGACCAGGCGTCCTACGAGCAGTACTTC. As protein: CASIRDQASYEQYF.

The chain recombines TRBV25-1 with TRBJ1-1; D remains ambiguous. Trimming took off 1 base at V and 5 bases at J, with 20 bases between the two ends. The germline gives CDR1 MGHDK, CDR2 SYGVNS. The CDR3 runs 17 residues. This CDR3 reads CASSELERPSLLTEAFF. As DNA, the CDR3 is TGTGCCAGCAGTGAATTAGAGCGGCCAAGTTTGTTGACTGAAGCTTTCTTT.

The chain links TRBV28 to TRBJ2-2, with D unclear. The CDR3 runs to 14 residues. Germline assignment: CDR1 MDHEN and CDR2 SYDVKM. The V gene lost 2 bases and the J gene lost 1 base, with 5 bases spanning the gap. CDR3 coding DNA: TGTGCCAGCAGTTTAGGCCTGAACACCGGGGAGCTGTTTTTT. This gives the protein CASSLGLNTGELFF.

The chain employs TRBV6-6 and TRBJ2-5, with 11 bases matching TRBD2. The CDR3 has 14 residues. V was clipped by 4 bases and J by 4 bases; unmatched bases: 2. Germline V CDR1 and CDR2: MNHNY, SVGAGI (reference sequence). Written as DNA, the CDR3 is TGTGCCAGCAGTTTAGCGGGGGGGCCAGAGACCCAGTACTTC. This gives the protein CASSLAGGPETQYF.

The V gene is TRBV4-1, the J gene TRBJ1-2; no definite D call. The CDR3 runs to 12 residues. CDR1 and CDR2 from the germline V gene are MGHRA and YSYEKL. Between the trimmed V and J ends, which lost 5 bases and 8 bases, there was a span of 12 bases. CDR3 region: CASSGARQGYTF. CDR3 DNA sequence: TGCGCCAGCAGCGGTGCACGGCAAGGCTACACCTTC.

This chain links TRBV2 with TRBJ1-2; 10 nucleotides match TRBD1. The CDR3 has 14 amino acids. V gave up 3 bases and J gave up 5 bases; unmatched junction bases: 3. CDR1 and CDR2 from the germline V gene are SNHLY and FYNNEI. CDR3 sequence: CASSEEDRGYGYTF. The CDR3 nucleotides are TGTGCCAGCAGTGAGGAGGACAGGGGGTATGGCTACACCTTC.

The V gene is TRBV7-3, the J gene TRBJ1-1, with 7 bases lining up with TRBD1. The V gene's germline CDR1 is SGHTA and CDR2 FQGTGA. There are 14 residues in the CDR3. Trimming cost V 5 bases and J 1 base; bases outside gene matches: 4. CDR3 in DNA: TGTGCCAGCAGCCGACAGGGTGGGAACACTGAAGCTTTCTTT. It yields the protein CASSRQGGNTEAFF.

J is TRBJ2-1 and V is TRBV5-1, with D perhaps matching TRBD2 (6 bases). CDR1 is SGHRS and CDR2 is YFSETQ in the germline V gene. The CDR3 covers 15 residues. V dropped 2 bases and J dropped 0 bases, with 9 bases sitting between them. The CDR3 DNA sequence: TGCGCCAGCAGCTTCGGCGGGACCTCCTACAATGAGCAGTTCTTC. Translation: CASSFGGTSYNEQFF.

The chain links TRBV5-1 to TRBJ1-1, with D unclear. Trimming cost V 0 bases and J 4 bases, with 13 bases left between them. Germline CDR1 and CDR2: SGHRS and YFSETQ. CDR3 length: 15 residues. CDR3: CASSLVTGGGTEAFF. CDR3 bases: TGCGCCAGCAGCTTGGTGACGGGCGGCGGCACTGAAGCTTTCTTT.

The chain couples TRBV6-5 to TRBJ2-7; 9 bases are a match to TRBD1. Germline V gives CDR1 MNHEY, CDR2 SVGAGI. The CDR3 is 14 residues long. V gave up 5 bases and J gave up 2 bases; unmatched junction bases: 4. CDR3 in DNA: TGTGCCAGCAGTCCGGGGGACAGGGCCTACGAGCAGTACTTC. It specifies CASSPGDRAYEQYF.

V gene TRBV5-1 combines with J gene TRBJ1-2; no clear D gene. This CDR3 has 13 amino acids. Germline values: CDR1 SGHRS, CDR2 YFSETQ. Deletions cut 0 bases from V and 4 bases from J, with 7 bases between. This CDR3 reads CASSLGQVYGYTF. DNA of the CDR3: TGCGCCAGCAGCTTGGGGCAGGTCTATGGCTACACCTTC.

The genes are TRBV7-3 and TRBJ2-1; D remains unclear. V was shortened by 1 base and J by 5 bases, with 18 bases between the two germline ends. Germline V gene lookup returns CDR1 SGHTA and CDR2 FQGTGA. This CDR3 spans 17 amino acids. CDR3 nucleotide sequence: TGTGCCAGCAGCTTAAGCGTGGCGCGCCTCCCCCACAATGAGCAGTTCTTC. This sequence encodes CASSLSVARLPHNEQFF.

The chain employs TRBV6-6 and TRBJ1-2, with D maybe TRBD1 (6 bases). This CDR3 comprises 14 residues. The germline V gene encodes CDR1 MNHNY and CDR2 SVGAGI (reference sequence). V was clipped by 3 bases and J by 6 bases, with 14 bases between them. CDR3 region: CASSYIRQDNGYTF. Here the CDR3 DNA reads TGTGCCAGCAGTTATATTCGACAGGATAATGGCTACACCTTC.

This sequence joins TRBV6-5 and TRBJ2-6; weak D call: TRBD2 (5 bases). Germline CDR1 and CDR2: MNHEY and SVGAGI. CDR3 size: 14 residues. The V and J ends lost 3 bases and 9 bases respectively, with 12 bases between them. The chain's CDR3 is CASSYLAGNNVLTF. DNA for the CDR3: TGTGCCAGCAGTTATTTGGCCGGGAACAACGTCCTGACTTTC.

This clone showed up just once. The chain couples TRBV7-9 to TRBJ2-5; D is ambiguous. Germline V lookup: CDR1 SEHNR, CDR2 FQNEAQ (reference sequence). The CDR3 spans 16 residues. V lost 3 bases to trimming and J lost 3 bases, with 17 bases between them. CDR3 amino acids: CASSFLRRGLEETQYF. DNA of the CDR3: TGTGCCAGCAGCTTCCTCCGACGCGGCCTGGAAGAGACCCAGTACTTC.

The chain couples TRBV13 to TRBJ1-1, with D unclear. The germline CDR1 and CDR2 sequences are PRHDT and FYEKMQ (reference sequence). The V gene lost 5 bases and the J gene lost 1 base, with 11 bases spanning the gap. CDR3 size: 14 residues. This chain's CDR3 is CASSTRAGNTEAFF. DNA of the CDR3: TGTGCCAGCAGCACCCGAGCCGGGAACACTGAAGCTTTCTTT.